The T cell receptor (beta chain) described here comes from a study of identical twins (dated by TCRdb to about 2016). Study-wide context: To test whether fetal clonotypes persist, this study deep-sequenced TCR alpha and beta repertoires from monozygotic twins, from unrelated adults of various ages, and from cord blood. To rule out contamination, replicate twin experiments were performed at different times with different library preparation protocols. What the work shows at the level of the full study, not this receptor alone: Abundant cord blood beta clonotypes had fewer insertions, young adult naive repertoires showed a similar but weaker trend, and memory repertoires showed no such trend. Invariant T cells such as MAIT and iNKT could partly confound zero-insertion analyses, although diverse VJ usage argued against such confounding for most clonotypes. Because the same donors could not be followed over many years, the conclusions depended on cross-sectional statistical analysis. In monozygotic twins, recombination models systematically underestimated out-of-frame TCR alpha sharing, but the models matched the sharing seen between unrelated individuals. Out-of-frame TCR alpha sequences shared between twins showed an excess of low generation-probability sequences compared with coincidental sharing between unrelated individuals. Excess twin sharing in beta out-of-frame sequences was weaker because fewer shared sequences lowered the signal-to-noise ratio.

Library preparation used 5' RACE. Sequencing instrument: Illumina HiSeq 2000. A universal primer binding site was added through template switching, and the final cDNA carried a unique molecular identifier so that TCR cDNA molecules could be counted accurately. Specific primers in the conserved constant-segment region were used to synthesize first-strand cDNA for the TCR alpha and beta chains. To control for contamination, every cDNA library was double barcoded, receiving both a SMART-Mk sample barcode and Illumina barcodes. Two successive PCR steps introduced TruSeq adapter sequences along with Illumina sample barcodes. The TCR alpha and beta cDNA libraries were sequenced on the Illumina HiSeq platform using custom primers. In the authors' own workflow: MiGEC was used to process raw reads and extract unique molecular identifiers, and MiXCR was used to find CDR3 positions. Recombination models were inferred per individual with the repgenHMM and IGoR tools using an EM algorithm. The analysis of shared clonotypes was done with the tcR package in R, with sharing normalized by the product of cloneset sizes. Out-of-frame nonproductive sequences were analyzed to study raw recombination free of thymic and clonal selection effects. TCRdb's own reprocessing of the public reads used fastp at Q25 and MiXCR and kept productive beta chains. Rows are unified per CDR3 protein, each entry keeping the most common DNA and genes. These V and J calls rely on TCRdb rather than the paper's analysis. The sample includes 700,000 or so distinct CDR3 sequences, with over 8.5% observed a single time. The leading ten clones occupy 0.8% to 1% of the sample.

Every donor was a healthy Caucasian. Three pairs of female monozygotic twins, all aged 18 to 29 years, were included in the twin cohort. Peripheral blood mononuclear cells were the source from which RNA for the TCR libraries was isolated. Sequences LNHDA (CDR1) and SQIVND (CDR2) are obtained from the germline V gene (reference sequence). The CDR3 sequence holds 15 residues, the cysteine and phenylalanine included. Of all the DNA, just the CDR3 is kept, 45 bases in frame from base 1. Trimming costs V 3 bases and J 5 bases, and their ends lie 15 bases apart. Comment on this clonotype: The antigen it recognizes is unknown. No base quality information exists; no much larger clone differs at one position.

The same specimen was also included in a second study, on yellow fever vaccine responses in identical twins. Drawing on the second study: The T cell response to vaccination in identical twins was reported by the authors to appear partly convergent and partly personalized. Focusing on identical twins, the study followed the T cell clones that responded to the vaccine, and did so with precision.

This clonotype was sampled from a woman between 18 and 29 years old in good health. The chain is made from TRBV19 and TRBJ2-3; TRBD2 is perhaps the D gene, given 5 matching bases. What was sequenced was PBMCs. Here the CDR3 is given as CASSMSPGSGDTQYF. The DNA sequence is as follows: TGTGCCAGTAGTATGTCCCCGGGGTCGGGAGATACGCAGTATTTT.